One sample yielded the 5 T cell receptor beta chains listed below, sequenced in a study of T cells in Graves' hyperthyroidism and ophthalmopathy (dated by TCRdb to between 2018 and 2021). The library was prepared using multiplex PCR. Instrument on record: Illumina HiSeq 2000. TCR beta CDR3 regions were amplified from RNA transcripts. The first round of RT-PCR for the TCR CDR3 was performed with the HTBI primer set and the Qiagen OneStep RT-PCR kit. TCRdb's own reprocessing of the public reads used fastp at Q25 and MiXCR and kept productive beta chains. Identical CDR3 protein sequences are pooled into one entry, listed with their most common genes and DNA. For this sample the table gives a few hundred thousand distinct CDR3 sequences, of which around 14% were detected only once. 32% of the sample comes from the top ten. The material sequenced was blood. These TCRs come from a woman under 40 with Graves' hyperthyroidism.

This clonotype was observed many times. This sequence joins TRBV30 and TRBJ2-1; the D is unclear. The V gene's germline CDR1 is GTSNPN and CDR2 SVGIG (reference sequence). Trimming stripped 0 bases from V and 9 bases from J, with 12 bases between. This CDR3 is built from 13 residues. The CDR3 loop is CAWSVRVGSEQFF. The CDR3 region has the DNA TGTGCCTGGAGTGTACGTGTCGGAAGTGAGCAGTTCTTC.

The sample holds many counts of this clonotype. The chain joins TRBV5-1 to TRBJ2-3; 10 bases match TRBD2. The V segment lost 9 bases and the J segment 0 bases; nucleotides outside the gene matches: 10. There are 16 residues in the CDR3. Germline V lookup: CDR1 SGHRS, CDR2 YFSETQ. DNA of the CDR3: TGCGCCACCCGTGTTTTAGCGGGAGGTAGCACAGATACGCAGTATTTT. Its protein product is CATRVLAGGSTDTQYF.

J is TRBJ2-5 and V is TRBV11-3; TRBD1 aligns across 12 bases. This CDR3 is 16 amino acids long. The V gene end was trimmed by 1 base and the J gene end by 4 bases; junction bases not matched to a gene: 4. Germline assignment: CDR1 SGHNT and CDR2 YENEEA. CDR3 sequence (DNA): TGTGCCAGCAGCTTAGTGTGGGACAGGGGGCGAGAGACCCAGTACTTC. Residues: CASSLVWDRGRETQYF.

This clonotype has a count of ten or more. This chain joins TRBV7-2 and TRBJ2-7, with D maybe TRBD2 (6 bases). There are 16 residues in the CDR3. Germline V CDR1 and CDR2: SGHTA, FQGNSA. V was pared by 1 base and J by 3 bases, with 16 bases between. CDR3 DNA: TGTGCCAGCAGCTTAGGAGGGTTAGCGGAAATCTACGAGCAGTACTTC. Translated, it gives CASSLGGLAEIYEQYF. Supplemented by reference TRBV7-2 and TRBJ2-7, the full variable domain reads GAGVSQSPSNKVTEKGKDVELRCDPISGHTALYWYRQSLGQGLEFLIYFQGNSAPDKSGLPSDRFSAERTGGSVSTLTIQRTQQEDSAVYLCASSLGGLAEIYEQYFGPGTRLTVT.

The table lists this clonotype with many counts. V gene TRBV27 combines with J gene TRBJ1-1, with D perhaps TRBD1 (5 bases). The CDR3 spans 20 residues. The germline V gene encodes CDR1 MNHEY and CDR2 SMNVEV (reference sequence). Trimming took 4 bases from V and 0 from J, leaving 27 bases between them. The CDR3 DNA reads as TGTGCCAGCAGTTCAAGTTCAGGGCCGGACCGATACTTCCTGAACACTGAAGCTTTCTTT. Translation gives CASSSSSGPDRYFLNTEAFF.